A selection of T cell receptor beta chains follows, all from one sample in a study of response to subunit inactivated influenza vaccine. TCRdb reanalysed the RT-PCR reads using MiXCR and keeps one entry per CDR3 protein. This table has about 150,000 distinct CDR3 sequences, about 10% appearing once. This specimen was CD8+ T cells sorted from PBMCs, taken less than 25 months after vaccination. Receptors were obtained from a man between 50 and 69 years old who received an inactivated influenza vaccine. Both conserved end residues are part of each CDR3. A D gene is named only where the DNA matches it firmly. Clone sizes are given selectively: once, few, many, or a class where the clone is expanded.

13	many	TRBV6-1	TRBJ1-5	NA	CASRRGRYQPQHF	TGTGCCAGCAGGCGGGGCCGATATCAGCCCCAGCATTTT
16	NA	TRBV28	TRBJ1-1	NA	CASSLGQGYKGAEAFF	TGTGCCAGCAGTTTAGGCCAGGGATATAAGGGCGCTGAAGCTTTCTTT
15	few	TRBV20-1	TRBJ2-7	NA	CSAREPGWEPYEQYF	TGCAGTGCTAGAGAACCCGGTTGGGAACCTTACGAGCAGTACTTC
17	many	TRBV12-3/TRBV12-4	TRBJ2-7	TRBD1	CASSSYPGQGPSYEQYF	TGTGCCAGCAGTTCATACCCCGGACAGGGGCCCTCCTACGAGCAGTACTTC
16	NA	TRBV10-3	TRBJ1-1	NA	CAISEGSFAGGTEAFF	TGTGCCATCAGTGAGGGATCTTTCGCGGGGGGCACTGAAGCTTTCTTT
14	NA	TRBV10-2	TRBJ1-1	NA	CASSGTELNTEAFF	TGCGCCAGCAGTGGGACAGAATTGAACACTGAAGCTTTCTTT
14	many	TRBV7-8	TRBJ2-7	NA	CASSWGPTNYEQYF	TGTGCCAGCAGCTGGGGACCGACCAACTACGAGCAGTACTTC
13	NA	TRBV9	TRBJ1-2	NA	CASGSEGRKGYTF	TGTGCCAGCGGTTCGGAGGGAAGGAAGGGCTACACCTTC
17	few	TRBV27	TRBJ2-1	NA	CASSLSFAALSYNEQFF	TGTGCCAGCAGTTTGAGCTTTGCGGCGCTCTCCTACAATGAGCAGTTCTTC
9	NA	TRBV20-1	TRBJ1-2	NA	CSARGGYTF	TGCAGTGCTAGAGGTGGCTACACCTTC